A single sample is the source of the 29 T cell receptor beta chains below, sequenced in a study of early T cells in non-severe SARS-CoV-2 infection. TCRdb ran MiXCR on the 5' RACE reads and lists one entry per CDR3 protein. Here the sample spans tens of thousands of distinct CDR3 sequences, around 11% being singletons. The source was whole blood, collected at baseline. The source of these receptors is an adult who was a healthcare worker with PCR-confirmed SARS-CoV-2 infection or an uninfected control (not recorded which).

The rearrangement uses TRBV15 and TRBJ2-1; 7 nucleotides align to TRBD1. From germline, CDR1 is LNHNV and CDR2 YYDKDF (reference sequence). The trim removed 3 bases at V and 5 bases at J, leaving 10 bases unmatched. The length of the CDR3 is 16 residues. CDR3 DNA: TGTGCCACCAGCAGCCGGGACAGCGAAAGGAACAATGAGCAGTTCTTC. Amino acids: CATSSRDSERNNEQFF.

The J gene is TRBJ2-6, the V gene TRBV28; D might be TRBD1 (6 bases). The CDR3 loop spans 15 amino acids. V lost 8 bases, J lost 2 bases, and 13 bases lay in between. Per germline, CDR1 MDHEN and CDR2 SYDVKM. The CDR3 DNA follows: TGTGCCAGCGCCGGCGCAGGGGCTGGGGCCAACGTCCTGACTTTC. Translating gives CASAGAGAGANVLTF.

This clonotype turned up a few times. The V gene is TRBV20-1, the J gene TRBJ1-2; 7 bases are a match to TRBD1. Germline values: CDR1 DFQATT, CDR2 SNEGSKA (reference sequence). The CDR3 covers 14 residues. V lost 6 bases and J lost 0; bases outside the gene matches: 7. The CDR3 loop reads CSAKPGQSNYGYTF. The CDR3 DNA sequence: TGCAGTGCGAAACCGGGACAGTCTAACTATGGCTACACCTTC.

In this sample, this clonotype turned up many times. The chain joins TRBV6-2 or TRBV6-3 to TRBJ2-4, with 7 nucleotides matching TRBD2. Germline V gene sequence: CDR1 MNHEY, CDR2 SVGEGT. The CDR3 is 15 amino acids. With 2 bases clipped from V and 6 bases from J, the junction kept 7 bases outside the gene matches. This chain's CDR3 is CASSYGRGVGNIQYF. Written as DNA, the CDR3 is TGTGCCAGCAGTTACGGACGGGGGGTAGGAAACATTCAGTACTTC.

This clonotype was recorded at least ten times. The rearrangement uses TRBV20-1 and TRBJ2-5; tentative D call: TRBD2 (5 bases). This CDR3 comprises 14 residues. The V gene lost 0 bases and the J gene lost 4 bases, with 12 bases spanning the gap. Germline assignment: CDR1 DFQATT and CDR2 SNEGSKA (reference sequence). The CDR3 region has the DNA TGCAGTGCTAGAGAATACGGGGTACGAGAGACCCAGTACTTC. This codes for CSAREYGVRETQYF.

This clonotype was detected ten times or more. The CDR3 bases are TGTGCCATCAGTGAGCTCGGGACAGCCAACCTGCGGAGGGGCTACGAGCAGTACTTC. Amino acid sequence: CAISELGTANLRRGYEQYF. V usage is TRBV10-3 and J usage is TRBJ2-7, with a possible D match to TRBD1 (7 bases). This CDR3 region has 19 residues. CDR1 and CDR2 from the germline V gene are ENHRY and SYGVKD. V gave up 2 bases and J gave up 3 bases, with 26 bases separating them.

V and J are TRBV6-5 and TRBJ1-4, with D hard to call. This CDR3 region has 14 residues. Between the trimmed V and J ends, which lost 3 bases and 8 bases, there was a span of 13 bases. Germline loops: CDR1 MNHEY, CDR2 SVGAGI. DNA of the CDR3: TGTGCCAGCAGTTATGTCAGATTGAGGGAAAAACTGTTTTTT. Protein sequence: CASSYVRLREKLFF.

The J gene is TRBJ2-3, the V gene TRBV7-2; 8 positions agree with TRBD2. Unmatched junction bases numbered 7, after V lost 5 bases and J lost 3 bases. This CDR3 comprises 15 residues. CDR1 is SGHTA and CDR2 is FQGNSA in the germline V gene. CDR3 nucleotide sequence: TGTGCCAGCAGCCAGCAGCGGGGGCCTACAGATACGCAGTATTTT. Its protein is CASSQQRGPTDTQYF.

This clonotype showed up just a few times. The J gene is TRBJ1-5, the V gene TRBV6-6; a weak D match, TRBD1 (5 bases). Germline-derived CDR1 and CDR2 are MNHNY and SVGAGI (reference sequence). Trimming pared 8 bases from V and 5 bases from J, leaving 7 bases between. The CDR3 has 11 amino acids. The CDR3 region has the DNA TGTGCCAGCGGGACTCATCAGCCCCAGCATTTT. It translates to CASGTHQPQHF.

The chain joins TRBV9 to TRBJ2-3; D uncertain. This CDR3 is 12 amino acids long. The germline V gene has CDR1 SGDLS and CDR2 YYNGEE. V was cut by 0 bases and J by 5 bases, with 4 bases left in between. CDR3 region: CASSVVGDTQYF. The CDR3, as DNA: TGTGCCAGCAGCGTAGTTGGAGATACGCAGTATTTT.

The chain uses TRBV19 and TRBJ2-7; D might be TRBD1 (5 bases). Germline V lookup: CDR1 LNHDA, CDR2 SQIVND (reference sequence). CDR3 length: 16 amino acids. With 2 bases removed from V and 5 bases from J, the gap between germline ends came to 19 bases. Here the CDR3 DNA reads TGTGCCAGTAGTATAAAGGGGTATGGATCCCCCCACGAGCAGTACTTC. Encoded protein: CASSIKGYGSPHEQYF.

The chain links TRBV3-1 to TRBJ2-2, with D possibly being TRBD2 (5 bases). With 4 bases removed from V and 4 bases from J, the gap between germline ends came to 13 bases. The CDR3 is 15 amino acids. CDR1 and CDR2 from the germline V gene are LGHDT and YNNKEL (reference sequence). CDR3 DNA sequence: TGTGCCAGCAGCCCGACAAGCGGCGGCACCGGGGAGCTGTTTTTT. Protein sequence: CASSPTSGGTGELFF.

The sample holds a few counts of this clonotype. The chain has TRBV7-6 and TRBJ1-3; unclear D gene. Germline V lookup: CDR1 SGHVS, CDR2 FNYEAQ. The CDR3 is made up of 14 amino acids. The V and J ends lost 1 base and 0 bases respectively, with 4 bases between them. CDR3 protein: CASSLGVSGNTIYF. For the CDR3, the DNA is TGTGCCAGCAGCTTAGGAGTCTCTGGAAACACCATATATTTT.

The chain recombines TRBV9 with TRBJ2-1; perhaps TRBD1 as D (5 bases). Per germline, CDR1 SGDLS and CDR2 YYNGEE. V dropped 4 bases and J dropped 6 bases, with 29 bases sitting between them. The CDR3 loop spans 19 amino acids. In nucleotides, the CDR3 is TGTGCCAGCAGCCCCGTGGTCTACCGGACACAGGATCAGATCAATGAGCAGTTCTTC. It yields the protein CASSPVVYRTQDQINEQFF.

This clonotype has more than one count but fewer than ten. The CDR3 DNA reads as TGTGCCAGCAGTTACCAGGGGGCGCGTTATGGCTACACCTTC. This gives the protein CASSYQGARYGYTF. The chain has TRBV6-5 and TRBJ1-2; 8 nucleotides match TRBD1. The V gene end was trimmed by 2 bases and the J gene end by 5 bases; junction bases not matched to a gene: 4. This CDR3 contains 14 residues. The germline V gene encodes CDR1 MNHEY and CDR2 SVGAGI.

This clonotype showed up many times. The gene calls are TRBV5-1 and TRBJ1-1; D is unclear. The CDR3 is 14 residues long. Trimming stripped 2 bases from V and 2 bases from J, with 10 bases between. CDR1 and CDR2 (germline): SGHRS, YFSETQ. The CDR3 spells CASSFSGGNTEAFF. CDR3 coding DNA: TGCGCCAGCAGCTTTTCGGGAGGTAACACTGAAGCTTTCTTT.

This clonotype was recorded at least ten times. V gene TRBV21-1 combines with J gene TRBJ1-4; the table gives TRBD1 as D, unverified against the DNA. TRBV21-1 is a documented pseudogene. This CDR3 spans 14 amino acids. The CDR3 DNA reads TGTGCCAGCCGCCCCGGCAGGGGGCTTGAAAAACTGTTTTTT. Translating it yields CASRPGRGLEKLFF.

This chain connects TRBV7-2 to TRBJ2-1; the D gene is possibly TRBD2 (6 bases). The CDR3 length is 12 residues. Germline V CDR1 and CDR2: SGHTA, FQGNSA. The CDR3 nucleotides are TGTGTCGACGGGAGCTCCTACAATGAGCAGTTCTTC. Translated: CVDGSSYNEQFF.

The chain couples TRBV28 to TRBJ1-6, with D unresolved. The CDR3 has 14 amino acids. CDR1 and CDR2 (germline): MDHEN, SYDVKM. V dropped 4 bases and J dropped 6 bases, with 10 bases sitting between them. The CDR3 here is CASSSQVSNSPLHF. CDR3 DNA: TGTGCCAGCAGTTCCCAGGTTTCTAATTCACCCCTCCACTTT.

This clonotype was seen a few times. V gene TRBV7-6 combines with J gene TRBJ2-7; 9 bases align to TRBD2. The CDR3 totals 14 residues. Germline V gene sequence: CDR1 SGHVS, CDR2 FNYEAQ. With 3 bases clipped from V and 7 bases from J, the junction kept 7 bases outside the gene matches. CDR3 region: CASSFGGGGLEQYF. CDR3 nucleotide sequence: TGTGCCAGCAGCTTCGGCGGGGGGGGATTAGAGCAGTACTTC.

In its sample, this clonotype was seen many times. This chain connects TRBV5-6 to TRBJ1-1; D gene uncertain. V lost 0 bases to trimming and J lost 5 bases, with 8 bases between them. This CDR3 comprises 13 residues. CDR1 SGHDT and CDR2 YYEEEE come from the germline V gene. CDR3 bases: TGTGCCAGCAGCTTGGTCGCGGGGACTGAAGCTTTCTTT. Amino acids: CASSLVAGTEAFF.

This clonotype has a handful of counts. The chain combines TRBV2 with TRBJ2-2; no firm D call. V was clipped by 11 bases and J by 5 bases, with 15 bases between them. The germline V gene has CDR1 SNHLY and CDR2 FYNNEI. The CDR3 is 13 amino acids. The CDR3 DNA is TGTGCCTCCACGGTCGTTCGGACCGGGGAGCTGTTTTTT. Translated: CASTVVRTGELFF.

In this sample, this clonotype turned up a few times. This chain links TRBV11-2 with TRBJ2-5; D perhaps matches TRBD1 (5 bases). V was clipped by 5 bases and J by 4 bases, with 11 bases between them. Germline assignment: CDR1 SGHAT and CDR2 FQNNGV. This CDR3 contains 13 residues. CDR3 loop: CASSKGVGETQYF. The CDR3, as DNA: TGTGCCAGCAGCAAAGGGGTGGGAGAGACCCAGTACTTC. Full variable domain (remainder filled in from reference TRBV11-2 and TRBJ2-5): EAGVAQSPRYKIIEKRQSVAFWCNPISGHATLYWYQQILGQGPKLLIQFQNNGVVDDSQLPKDRFSAERLKGVDSTLKIQPAKLEDSAVYLCASSKGVGETQYFGPGTRLLVL.

This clonotype has at least ten counts. This chain uses TRBV11-2 with TRBJ2-7; tentative D call: TRBD1 (6 bases). Germline V gene data show CDR1 as SGHAT and CDR2 as FQNNGV. The CDR3 is 13 amino acids. Trimming took off 5 bases at V and 5 bases at J, with 13 bases between the two ends. The CDR3 protein is CASSPSRGHEQYF. CDR3 nucleotides: TGTGCCAGCAGCCCATCCAGGGGCCACGAGCAGTACTTC.

This clonotype appeared many times. The chain combines TRBV5-8 with TRBJ2-7, with 8 bases identical to TRBD1. Germline assignment: CDR1 SGHTS and CDR2 YDEGEE. Trimming at V came to 7 bases and at J to 4 bases, leaving 7 bases not matched to a gene. The CDR3 runs to 13 residues. For the CDR3, the DNA is TGTGCCAGCGAGAGGACAGGGCCGTACGAGCAGTACTTC. Residues: CASERTGPYEQYF. The complete variable domain, with remaining parts taken from reference TRBV5-8 and TRBJ2-7, reads EAGVTQSPTHLIKTRGQQATLRCSPISGHTSVYWYQQALGLGLQFLLWYDEGEERNRGNFPPRFSGRQFPNYSSELNVNALELEDSALYLCASERTGPYEQYFGPGTRLTVT.

A few counts support this clonotype. V usage is TRBV2 and J usage is TRBJ2-1, with unresolved D. Trimming took 6 bases from V and 7 from J, leaving 19 bases between them. The CDR3 contains 15 residues. The germline CDR1 and CDR2 sequences are SNHLY and FYNNEI. The CDR3 sequence: CASSPQTLSDNEQFF. CDR3 sequence (DNA): TGTGCCAGCAGCCCCCAAACCCTGAGCGATAATGAGCAGTTCTTC.

This clonotype was counted only a few times. The chain links TRBV7-9 to TRBJ2-3; D ambiguous. Germline lookup yields CDR1 SEHNR and CDR2 FQNEAQ (reference sequence). This CDR3 has 13 residues. Trimming cost V 5 bases and J 3 bases, with 9 bases left between them. CDR3 sequence: CASSNFGTDTQYF. In DNA, the CDR3 is TGTGCCAGCAGCAACTTTGGAACAGATACGCAGTATTTT. Variable domain in full (rest from reference TRBV7-9 and TRBJ2-3): DTGVSQNPRHKITKRGQNVTFRCDPISEHNRLYWYRQTLGQGPEFLTYFQNEAQLEKSRLLSDRFSAERPKGSFSTLEIQRTEQGDSAMYLCASSNFGTDTQYFGPGTRLTVL.

The chain has TRBV20-1 and TRBJ2-5; 7 nucleotides agree with TRBD2. The J segment lost 7 bases and the V segment lost 1 base, leaving 9 bases of the junction unmatched. Germline lookup yields CDR1 DFQATT and CDR2 SNEGSKA (reference sequence). The CDR3 loop spans 14 amino acids. The CDR3 sequence: CSARVDAGVGTQYF. The CDR3 nucleotides are TGCAGTGCTAGAGTTGACGCGGGGGTTGGGACCCAGTACTTC.

In its sample, this clonotype was seen many times. The chain combines TRBV11-2 with TRBJ2-5, with D maybe TRBD2 (6 bases). The CDR3 runs to 14 residues. CDR1 SGHAT and CDR2 FQNNGV come from the germline V gene. Trimming took 4 bases from V and 4 from J, leaving 13 bases between them. CDR3 region: CASSSVGGLETQYF. The CDR3 nucleotides read TGTGCCAGCAGCTCCGTCGGAGGGCTAGAGACCCAGTACTTC.